One sample yielded the 13 T cell receptor beta chains listed below, sequenced in a study of regulatory T cells in long-lasting Graves disease. Time point denoted: persistent/refractory GD, antithyroid drugs over 5 years with positive TRAb. After RNA was extracted from PBMCs, the TCR library was made from it. TCR beta libraries were built with iRepertoire HTBI primers and Arm-PCR of CDR3 regions. Using its own MiXCR run on the multiplex PCR reads, TCRdb lists one record per CDR3 protein. The sample lists 400,000 to 500,000 distinct CDR3 sequences, less than 25% occurring once. Sequenced material: peripheral blood mononuclear cells (PBMCs), taken when the disease was refractory, from a patient treated with antithyroid drugs. These receptors all come from a female donor with Graves disease.

This clonotype was counted ten times or more. This sequence joins TRBV12-3 or TRBV12-4 and TRBJ1-2; a weak D match, TRBD1 (5 bases). V was trimmed by 4 bases and J by 8 bases, leaving 11 bases between them. The length of the CDR3 is 12 residues. The CDR3 DNA sequence: TGTGCCAGCAGTTCGTTCAGGGACGGCTACACCTTC. It codes for CASSSFRDGYTF.

This clonotype was found many times. V and J are TRBV7-2 and TRBJ1-2, with D possibly matching TRBD1 (5 bases). Trimming cost V 2 bases and J 10 bases, with 11 bases left between them. Germline lookup yields CDR1 SGHTA and CDR2 FQGNSA. The CDR3 contains 12 residues. CDR3 loop: CASSLSGPAYTF. DNA of the CDR3: TGTGCCAGCAGCTTATCAGGGCCGGCCTACACCTTC.

In its sample, this clonotype was seen many times. V is TRBV2 and J is TRBJ2-7; D is uncertain. V was cut by 7 bases and J by 3 bases, with 7 bases left in between. The CDR3 is 11 residues long. The V gene's germline CDR1 is SNHLY and CDR2 FYNNEI. CDR3 in DNA: TGTGCCAGCAAGACCAGCTACGAGCAGTACTTC. Translation: CASKTSYEQYF. The variable domain in full, with the rest retrieved from reference TRBV2 and TRBJ2-7, is EPEVTQTPSHQVTQMGQEVILRCVPISNHLYFYWYRQILGQKVEFLVSFYNNEISEKSEIFDDQFSVERPDGSNFTLKIRSTKLEDSAMYFCASKTSYEQYFGPGTRLTVT.

Only a few counts were recorded for this clonotype. This chain's CDR3 is CASSSRTETTNEKLFF. The CDR3 nucleotides read TGTGCCAGCAGCAGCCGGACGGAGACGACTAATGAAAAACTGTTTTTT. This rearrangement joins TRBV13 to TRBJ1-4; D gene unclear. The CDR3 consists of 16 residues. Germline values: CDR1 PRHDT, CDR2 FYEKMQ (reference sequence). V lost 5 bases and J lost 2, with 15 bases in between. The variable domain in full, with the rest retrieved from reference TRBV13 and TRBJ1-4, is AAGVIQSPRHLIKEKRETATLKCYPIPRHDTVYWYQQGPGQDPQFLISFYEKMQSDKGSIPDRFSAQQFSDYHSELNMSSLELGDSALYFCASSSRTETTNEKLFFGSGTQLSVL.

For this clonotype: A much larger clone is a single base away; this may be a read error. The chain uses TRBV20-1 and TRBJ1-1; D not certain. The CDR3 consists of 10 residues. Germline CDR1 DFQATT, CDR2 SNEGSKA (reference sequence). CDR3 in amino acids: CSAGGRAASF. CDR3 bases: TGCAGTGCGGGCGGGCGAGCAGCTTCCTTT.

Concerning this clonotype: This may arise from a read error, as a much more abundant clone is one base away. CDR3 loop: CAGSYGPTGSGQPQHF. The CDR3 DNA sequence: TGTGCCGGCAGTTACGGACCCACAGGGTCTGGTCAGCCCCAGCATTTT. The chain couples TRBV6-2 or TRBV6-3 to TRBJ1-5; D is perhaps TRBD1 (6 bases). This CDR3 contains 16 residues. Germline lookup yields CDR1 MNHEY and CDR2 SVGEGT.

The rearrangement links TRBV5-1 to TRBJ2-5, with 8 positions matching TRBD2. The V gene's germline CDR1 is SGHRS and CDR2 YFSETQ. CDR3 size: 16 residues. J gave up 3 bases and V 1 base, and 8 bases lay outside the gene matches. The CDR3 spells CASSLSRGSGEETQYF. DNA of the CDR3: TGCGCCAGCAGCTTGAGTAGGGGTAGCGGGGAAGAGACCCAGTACTTC.

The chain links TRBV4-3 to TRBJ1-6, with TRBD1 matching 7 bases. V trimming: 4 bases; J trimming: 14 bases; junction bases outside the gene matches: 11. The length of the CDR3 is 14 residues. Germline loops: CDR1 LGHNA, CDR2 YSLEER. The CDR3 loop reads CASSRGSGTEALHF. The DNA of the CDR3 is TGCGCCAGCAGCCGGGGATCCGGGACAGAAGCCCTCCACTTT.

This clonotype was counted many times. The gene calls are TRBV12-3 or TRBV12-4 and TRBJ2-7; unclear D gene. Trimming took 6 bases from V and 2 from J, leaving 8 bases between them. The CDR3 is made up of 12 amino acids. The CDR3 bases are TGTGCCAGCAGCCAAAGTACCTACGAGCAGTACTTC. Its translation: CASSQSTYEQYF.

This clonotype was detected ten times or more. The V gene is TRBV7-2, the J gene TRBJ1-2, with TRBD1 matching 7 bases. The V gene end was trimmed by 7 bases and the J gene end by 4 bases; junction bases not matched to a gene: 6. This CDR3 region has 13 residues. The germline V gene has CDR1 SGHTA and CDR2 FQGNSA. The CDR3 here is CASTGDSLYGYTF. CDR3 DNA sequence: TGTGCCAGCACCGGGGACAGTCTCTATGGCTACACCTTC.

This clonotype appeared many times. This chain joins TRBV7-8 and TRBJ1-4; 8 nucleotides align to TRBD1. The CDR3 consists of 14 residues. J was trimmed by 7 bases and V by 4 bases; bases with no gene match: 5. The V gene's germline CDR1 is SGHVS and CDR2 FQNEAQ. The chain's CDR3 is CASSSGGATEKLFF. The CDR3 DNA sequence: TGTGCCAGCAGCTCAGGGGGCGCGACTGAAAAACTGTTTTTT.

V is TRBV7-2 and J is TRBJ2-2; 7 bases fit TRBD2. CDR1 SGHTA and CDR2 FQGNSA come from the germline V gene. J lost 7 bases, V lost 4 bases, and 6 bases had no gene match. The length of the CDR3 is 14 residues. The CDR3 DNA reads as TGTGCCAGCAGCTCCGGGGGGAATAACGGGGAGCTGTTTTTT. Residues: CASSSGGNNGELFF.

This sequence joins TRBV20-1 and TRBJ1-2; tentative D call: TRBD1 (5 bases). V gave up 2 bases and J gave up 8 bases, with 12 bases separating them. Germline CDR1 is DFQATT and CDR2 is SNEGSKA (reference sequence). The CDR3 is 12 residues long. The CDR3 region has the DNA TGCAGTGCTAGATTTGCAGGGTTGGGCTACACCTTC. Residues: CSARFAGLGYTF.